These 30 T cell receptor beta chains were all obtained from the same sample, sequenced in a study of post-analysis software for immune sequencing data. These receptors have no known antigen. Researchers reported that TCR beta cDNA libraries carried unique molecular identifiers. TCRdb redid the calling of the PCR reads with MiXCR, one entry per CDR3 protein. The sample carries roughly 430,000 distinct CDR3 sequences, 39% recorded once. Study-wide points: About 5 TRBV segments occurring more often in patients than controls included TRBV5-6, TRBV5-1 and TRBV20-1.

The sequenced material came from blood. These receptors were collected from a girl aged 2 to 9 with multiple sclerosis.

V and J are TRBV27 and TRBJ2-2, with 7 positions matching TRBD2. The CDR3 sequence is 18 residues long. CDR1 and CDR2 (germline): MNHEY, SMNVEV (reference sequence). Germline trimming cut 5 bases from V and 3 bases from J; bases unmatched to any gene: 15. CDR3 bases: TGTGCCAGCAGTAAGGCCTCGGCGGGGGACGGATACACCGGGGAGCTGTTTTTT. It yields the protein CASSKASAGDGYTGELFF.

The gene calls are TRBV7-4 and TRBJ2-1; D remains ambiguous. The CDR3 has 14 residues. From germline, CDR1 is SGHVT and CDR2 SQSDAQ. The ends were cut back, 5 bases at V and 3 bases at J, with 11 bases in the middle. CDR3 loop: CASSISTRYNEQFF. The DNA of the CDR3 is TGTGCCAGCAGCATCTCAACTCGCTACAATGAGCAGTTCTTC.

The rearrangement uses TRBV20-1 and TRBJ1-2; no clear D. This CDR3 contains 11 residues. Per the germline V gene, CDR1 is DFQATT and CDR2 is SNEGSKA (reference sequence). V lost 3 bases, J lost 6 bases, and 8 bases lay in between. CDR3: CSARIPDGYTF. The CDR3 nucleotides read TGCAGTGCTAGGATCCCGGATGGCTACACCTTC.

This clonotype occurred once. The rearrangement joins TRBV7-3 to TRBJ2-1; TRBD2 is a possible D gene (5 bases). CDR1 and CDR2 (germline): SGHTA, FQGTGA. V gave up 1 base and J gave up 0 bases, with 13 bases separating them. The CDR3 consists of 17 residues. CDR3 region: CASSLKSGLSSYNEQFF. The CDR3 DNA is TGTGCCAGCAGCTTAAAAAGCGGCCTGAGCTCCTACAATGAGCAGTTCTTC. The full variable domain, its missing parts supplied by reference TRBV7-3 and TRBJ2-1, is GAGVSQTPSNKVTEKGKYVELRCDPISGHTALYWYRQSLGQGPEFLIYFQGTGAADDSGLPNDRFFAVRPEGSVSTLKIQRTERGDSAVYLCASSLKSGLSSYNEQFFGPGTRLTVL.

There are a few counts of this clonotype. The chain employs TRBV28 and TRBJ2-7; 7 nucleotides match TRBD2. The germline CDR1 and CDR2 sequences are MDHEN and SYDVKM. The CDR3 totals 14 residues. With 6 bases clipped from V and 4 bases from J, the junction kept 9 bases outside the gene matches. In DNA form, the CDR3 reads TGTGCCAGCAGAAGCACTAGCGAGATATACGAGCAGTACTTC. This sequence encodes CASRSTSEIYEQYF.

The genes are TRBV7-9 and TRBJ2-7; D is unclear. The J call is in doubt because the DNA end fits TRBJ2-5 better. From germline, CDR1 is SEHNR and CDR2 FQNEAQ (reference sequence). The length of the CDR3 is 15 residues. CDR3 nucleotides: TGTGCCAGCAGCTTTTCCGGATATCAACGGGAGACCCAGTACTTC. Translated: CASSFSGYQRETQYF.

This sequence joins TRBV7-2 and TRBJ2-7; the D gene is possibly TRBD2 (6 bases). Per the germline V gene, CDR1 is SGHTA and CDR2 is FQGNSA. CDR3 length: 15 residues. V lost 2 bases, J lost 3 bases, and 14 bases lay in between. CDR3 sequence (DNA): TGTGCCAGCAGCTTACTGACTAGTCGAGACTACGAGCAGTACTTC. This sequence encodes CASSLLTSRDYEQYF.

V is TRBV12-3 or TRBV12-4 and J is TRBJ2-3, with 9 bases matching TRBD2. The V segment lost 5 bases and the J segment 4 bases; nucleotides outside the gene matches: 7. The CDR3 has 15 residues. Written as DNA, the CDR3 is TGTGCCAGCAGTCCGCGGGGGGGCCGGGCAGATACGCAGTATTTT. Encoded protein: CASSPRGGRADTQYF.

This clonotype occurred many times. The chain joins TRBV18 to TRBJ2-4, with a tentative D call TRBD1 (6 bases). The CDR3 sequence is 16 residues long. Germline V gene data show CDR1 as KGHSH and CDR2 as LQKENI. The V and J ends lost 3 bases and 0 bases respectively, with 12 bases between them. In nucleotides, the CDR3 is TGTGCCAGCTCACCCGAGACAGGAGTAGCCAAAAACATTCAGTACTTC. This sequence encodes CASSPETGVAKNIQYF.

The chain carries TRBV4-1 and TRBJ2-5; unclear D gene. This CDR3 contains 14 residues. In germline, CDR1 is MGHRA, CDR2 YSYEKL. V shed 0 bases and J shed 5 bases, with 10 bases lying between them. CDR3 region: CASSQDTVRETQYF. The CDR3 nucleotides are TGCGCCAGCAGCCAAGATACCGTCCGGGAGACCCAGTACTTC.

A word on this clonotype: An end of the junction differs from the germline gene, which may be a read error. The CDR3: CASSFAGTVNQKTQYF. CDR3 nucleotides: TGTGCCAGCAGCTTTGCCGGGACAGTCAACCAAAAGACCCAGTACTTC. The V call is TRBV7-2, the J call TRBJ2-7; TRBD1 agrees at 7 bases. The J call may be wrong; the DNA end is better matched by TRBJ2-5. CDR1 is SGHTA and CDR2 is FQGNSA in the germline V gene. This CDR3 is 16 amino acids long.

The chain recombines TRBV7-6 with TRBJ2-1; D might be TRBD1 or TRBD2, each matching 6 bases. Trimming cost V 1 base and J 3 bases, with 16 bases left between them. Germline CDR1 reads SGHVS; CDR2 reads FNYEAQ. The CDR3 covers 17 residues. The CDR3 DNA is TGTGCCAGCAGCTTAGGTTTAGGAGGGGGTGTCTACAATGAGCAGTTCTTC. It yields the protein CASSLGLGGGVYNEQFF.

The table lists this clonotype with a count of one. The rearrangement uses TRBV7-9 and TRBJ1-5; D call uncertain. The CDR3 extends over 15 amino acids. Looked up from germline, CDR1 is SEHNR and CDR2 is FQNEAQ (reference sequence). V lost 4 bases and J 6 bases, leaving 16 bases between the germline ends. CDR3 in DNA: TGTGCCAGCAGCTCCGGACTGTCTAACGGTCAGCCCCAGCATTTT. Amino acids: CASSSGLSNGQPQHF. Filled out from reference TRBV7-9 and TRBJ1-5, the complete variable domain reads DTGVSQNPRHKITKRGQNVTFRCDPISEHNRLYWYRQTLGQGPEFLTYFQNEAQLEKSRLLSDRFSAERPKGSFSTLEIQRTEQGDSAMYLCASSSGLSNGQPQHFGDGTRLSIL.

This clonotype was detected a few times. This chain connects TRBV20-1 to TRBJ1-5; D possibly corresponds to TRBD1 (6 bases). Germline lookup yields CDR1 DFQATT and CDR2 SNEGSKA (reference sequence). The V gene lost 1 base and the J gene lost 7 bases, with 17 bases spanning the gap. The CDR3 spans 15 residues. CDR3 nucleotide sequence: TGCAGTGCTAGAGGTATATCGGGGGCTAGGCAGCCCCAGCATTTT. This encodes CSARGISGARQPQHF.

The chain combines TRBV6-1 with TRBJ1-5; 9 bases agree with TRBD1. With 6 bases clipped from V and 7 bases from J, the junction kept 7 bases outside the gene matches. The CDR3 is 14 amino acids. Looked up from germline, CDR1 is MNHNS and CDR2 is SASEGT. CDR3: CASSVGQGIQPQHF. DNA of the CDR3: TGTGCCAGCAGCGTAGGACAGGGGATCCAGCCCCAGCATTTT.

For this clonotype: A read error may account for a junction end that differs from germline. The V call is TRBV5-1, the J call TRBJ2-7, with D perhaps TRBD1 (5 bases). In germline, CDR1 is SGHRS, CDR2 YFSETQ. This CDR3 region has 14 residues. CDR3 sequence reads: CASSLGQWTYVQYF. The CDR3 DNA is TGCGCCAGCAGCTTGGGACAGTGGACCTACGTGCAGTACTTC.

The chain links TRBV15 to TRBJ2-3; the D is unclear. The CDR3 is 12 residues long. V lost 5 bases and J lost 0, with 3 bases in between. Germline CDR1 LNHNV, CDR2 YYDKDF (reference sequence). CDR3 in amino acids: CATSASTDTQYF. The CDR3, as DNA: TGTGCCACCAGCGCTAGCACAGATACGCAGTATTTT.

This clonotype occurred a few times. J is TRBJ1-1 and V is TRBV5-1; possibly TRBD1 for D (6 bases). The CDR3 loop spans 14 amino acids. Trimming pared 0 bases from V and 12 bases from J, leaving 18 bases between. Germline lookup yields CDR1 SGHRS and CDR2 YFSETQ. The CDR3 reads CASSLARTEMKSFF. CDR3 bases: TGCGCCAGCAGCTTGGCCCGGACAGAAATGAAGTCTTTCTTT.

This rearrangement joins TRBV4-1 to TRBJ2-3, with a possible D match to TRBD2 (6 bases). The CDR3 runs to 15 residues. V was trimmed by 1 base and J by 2 bases, leaving 10 bases between them. The germline gives CDR1 MGHRA, CDR2 YSYEKL. The CDR3 nucleotides are TGCGCCAGCAGCCAAGTGATAGCGGTCACAGATACGCAGTATTTT. Protein: CASSQVIAVTDTQYF.

In its sample, this clonotype was seen many times. The CDR3 spells CASSPGTPAYEQYF. The CDR3 DNA reads as TGTGCCAGCAGCCCCGGGACCCCAGCCTACGAGCAGTACTTC. The chain links TRBV7-8 to TRBJ2-7; D tentatively reads TRBD1 or TRBD2 (5 bases each). The CDR3 is 14 amino acids. Trimming removed 5 bases at V and 2 bases at J, with 13 bases between. Germline CDR1 and CDR2: SGHVS and FQNEAQ.

This clonotype was detected a few times. A read error may produce the germline difference seen at one junction end. The genes are TRBV6-4 and TRBJ2-1, with 9 positions matching TRBD2. The CDR3 is 14 amino acids. Germline V gene sequence: CDR1 MRHNA, CDR2 SNTAGT. Written as DNA, the CDR3 is TGTGCCAGCAGTGAGACTAGCGGACAAAATGGGCAGTTCTTC. Protein: CASSETSGQNGQFF.

The genes are TRBV10-1 and TRBJ1-1, with 7 bases fitting TRBD1. Germline lookup yields CDR1 WNHNN and CDR2 SYGVQD (reference sequence). With 0 bases clipped from V and 4 bases from J, the junction kept 5 bases outside the gene matches. This CDR3 contains 15 residues. DNA for the CDR3: TGCGCCAGCAGTGAGTCCTCGACAGGGACCACTGAAGCTTTCTTT. Amino acids: CASSESSTGTTEAFF.

This chain uses TRBV10-3 with TRBJ1-5, with D possibly matching TRBD1 (5 bases). The CDR3 runs to 19 residues. V shed 0 bases and J shed 5 bases, with 23 bases lying between them. CDR1 and CDR2 (germline): ENHRY, SYGVKD. CDR3 coding DNA: TGTGCCATCAGTGAGTCGAAGATACCGGGGGGACGCCTCGATCAGCCCCAGCATTTT. Translated: CAISESKIPGGRLDQPQHF.

The rearrangement links TRBV7-6 to TRBJ2-7; 9 positions match TRBD1. The CDR3 spans 15 residues. The V segment lost 1 base and the J segment 2 bases; nucleotides outside the gene matches: 3. Germline V gene data show CDR1 as SGHVS and CDR2 as FNYEAQ. The CDR3 DNA reads as TGTGCCAGCAGCTTAGACAGGGGGCCCGCCTACGAGCAGTACTTC. The encoded protein is CASSLDRGPAYEQYF.

V usage is TRBV27 and J usage is TRBJ2-1; TRBD2 agrees at 9 bases. This CDR3 region has 16 residues. CDR1 and CDR2 (germline): MNHEY, SMNVEV (reference sequence). V was clipped by 1 base and J by 5 bases; unmatched bases: 6. The CDR3 DNA is TGTGCCAGCAGTTTATATCAGCGGGAGGACGACAATGAGCAGTTCTTC. Protein sequence: CASSLYQREDDNEQFF.

This chain links TRBV3-1 with TRBJ1-1; perhaps TRBD1 as D (6 bases). The CDR3 contains 16 residues. V lost 4 bases and J lost 2, with 17 bases in between. The germline V gene encodes CDR1 LGHDT and CDR2 YNNKEL (reference sequence). The CDR3 is CASSRVQGATNTEAFF. CDR3 nucleotide sequence: TGTGCCAGCAGCCGCGTACAGGGTGCTACAAACACTGAAGCTTTCTTT.

This clonotype was found a few times. The chain recombines TRBV7-6 with TRBJ2-4, with 7 nucleotides matching TRBD2. The J call may be in error: the DNA end matches TRBJ2-7 better. The CDR3 sequence is 17 residues long. CDR1 and CDR2 from the germline V gene are SGHVS and FNYEAQ. The CDR3 here is CASSPVAASGNSYEQYF. CDR3 nucleotide sequence: TGTGCCAGCAGCCCGGTAGCGGCTAGCGGTAACTCCTACGAGCAGTACTTC.

The chain is built from TRBV11-2 and TRBJ2-1; TRBD2 matches at 9 bases. The germline V gene encodes CDR1 SGHAT and CDR2 FQNNGV. The V gene end was trimmed by 5 bases and the J gene end by 7 bases; junction bases not matched to a gene: 12. CDR3 length: 16 residues. CDR3 in DNA: TGTGCCAGCAGCAACCTTCCTAGCGGGATAAAAAATGAGCAGTTCTTC. It codes for CASSNLPSGIKNEQFF.

The rearrangement links TRBV12-3 or TRBV12-4 to TRBJ1-1; TRBD1 might be the D (5 bases). This CDR3 spans 15 amino acids. Trimming removed 3 bases at V and 5 bases at J, with 16 bases between. CDR3 protein: CASSLYRPGGTEAFF. CDR3 DNA sequence: TGTGCCAGCAGTTTGTATCGTCCTGGGGGGACTGAAGCTTTCTTT.

A note on this clonotype: The junction departs from germline at one end; a sequencing error may be responsible. The chain carries TRBV20-1 and TRBJ2-1; maybe TRBD2 (6 bases). The CDR3 spans 12 residues. The germline V gene has CDR1 DFQATT and CDR2 SNEGSKA (reference sequence). The CDR3 DNA follows: TGCAGTGCCAGACGGGGGTCCAATGAGCAGGTCTTC. It yields the protein CSARRGSNEQVF.